The clone carrying this T cell receptor (beta chain) came up once. Per the germline V gene, CDR1 is MNHEY and CDR2 is SVGEGT. V lost 6 bases and J lost 7; bases outside the gene matches: 5. This CDR3 is built from 14 residues. Here immunoSEQ multiplex PCR was the method, and the copy in TCRdb shows in-frame clones only, minus some. The sample carries tens of thousands of clones, 75% to 85% recorded once. These data are taken from a study of blood T cell repertoires in COVID-19. Across the whole study: Samples came from the United States, Italy and Spain, spanning acute and convalescent COVID-19. From T cells, B-cell-depleted T cells, or PBMCs came the material, which was cDNA or gDNA.

The clonotype originates from a woman over 75 with acute or convalescent COVID-19. The sample consisted of peripheral blood. The rearrangement links TRBV6-2 or TRBV6-3 to TRBJ1-6, with 8 bases fitting TRBD1. CDR3 amino acids: CASSRTGRNSPLHF. CDR3 DNA: TGTGCCAGCAGCCGGACAGGGAGAAATTCACCCCTCCACTTT.